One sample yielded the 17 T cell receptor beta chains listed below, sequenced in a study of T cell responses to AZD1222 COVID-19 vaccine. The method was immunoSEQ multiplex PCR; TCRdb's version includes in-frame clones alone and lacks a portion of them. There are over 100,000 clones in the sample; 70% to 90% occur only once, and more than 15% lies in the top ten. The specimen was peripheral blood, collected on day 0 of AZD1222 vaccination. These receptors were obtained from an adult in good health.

CDR3 coding DNA: TGTGCCAGCAGCTTAGGGCGGGGGGCCGTCTACGAGCAGTACTTC. Protein product: CASSLGRGAVYEQYF. This chain connects TRBV11-2 to TRBJ2-7; TRBD2 agrees at 8 bases. CDR1 is SGHAT, CDR2 FQNNGV, per germline. V shed 1 base and J 3 bases; nucleotides not matched to a gene: 5. The CDR3 has 15 amino acids.

The CDR3 protein is CASSPEGGYNEKLFF. The CDR3 coding sequence is TGTGCCAGCAGCCCCGAGGGAGGTTATAATGAAAAACTGTTTTTT. The J gene is TRBJ1-4, the V gene TRBV7-2; no definite D call. The CDR3 has 15 residues. Deletions cut 5 bases from V and 4 bases from J, with 14 bases between. Per germline, CDR1 SGHTA and CDR2 FQGNSA.

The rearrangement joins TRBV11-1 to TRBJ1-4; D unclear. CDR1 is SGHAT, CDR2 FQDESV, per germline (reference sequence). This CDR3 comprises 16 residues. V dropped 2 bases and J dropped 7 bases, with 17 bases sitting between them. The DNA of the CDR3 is TGTGCCAGCAGCTTATCCCCGCATCCCCGGGGTGAAAAACTGTTTTTT. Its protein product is CASSLSPHPRGEKLFF.

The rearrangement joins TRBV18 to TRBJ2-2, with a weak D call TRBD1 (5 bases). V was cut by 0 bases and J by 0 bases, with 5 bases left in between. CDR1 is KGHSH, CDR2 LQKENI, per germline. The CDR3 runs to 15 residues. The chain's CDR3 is CASSPPGPNTGELFF. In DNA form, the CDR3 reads TGTGCCAGCTCACCACCGGGGCCGAACACCGGGGAGCTGTTTTTT.

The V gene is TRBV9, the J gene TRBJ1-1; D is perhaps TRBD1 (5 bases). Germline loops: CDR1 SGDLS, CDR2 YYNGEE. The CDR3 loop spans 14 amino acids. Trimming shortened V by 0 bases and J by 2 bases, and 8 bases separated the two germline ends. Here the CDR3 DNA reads TGTGCCAGCAGCGTAGGTGGACAAAACACTGAAGCTTTCTTT. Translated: CASSVGGQNTEAFF.

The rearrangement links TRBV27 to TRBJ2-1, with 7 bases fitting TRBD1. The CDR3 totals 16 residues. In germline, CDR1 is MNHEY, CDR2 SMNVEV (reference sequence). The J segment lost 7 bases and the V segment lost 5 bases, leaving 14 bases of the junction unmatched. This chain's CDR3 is CASSGHRDRRKNEQFF. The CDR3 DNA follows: TGTGCCAGCAGTGGCCACCGGGACAGAAGGAAGAATGAGCAGTTCTTC.

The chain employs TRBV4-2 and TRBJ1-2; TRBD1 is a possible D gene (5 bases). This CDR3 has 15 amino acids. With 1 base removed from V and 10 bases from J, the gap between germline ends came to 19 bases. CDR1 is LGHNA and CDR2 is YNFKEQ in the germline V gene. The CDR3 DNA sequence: TGTGCCAGCAGCCAAGGGGCCGGGGCAGTGGGCGACTACACCTTC. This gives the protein CASSQGAGAVGDYTF.

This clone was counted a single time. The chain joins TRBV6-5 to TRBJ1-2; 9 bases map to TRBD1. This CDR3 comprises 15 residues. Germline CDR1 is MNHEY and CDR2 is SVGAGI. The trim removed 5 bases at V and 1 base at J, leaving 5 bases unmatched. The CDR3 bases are TGTGCCAGCAGTCCGTGGACAGGGGATAACTATGGCTACACCTTC. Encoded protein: CASSPWTGDNYGYTF.

The CDR3, as DNA: TGTGCCAGCAGCTTGGTTACAGGGGCGTCGGCCGAAAAACTGTTTTTT. Translation gives CASSLVTGASAEKLFF. V usage is TRBV5-6 and J usage is TRBJ1-4, with 7 bases identical to TRBD1. The junction had 10 bases not matched to a gene; V was cut back by 0 bases and J by 8 bases. Germline V gene data show CDR1 as SGHDT and CDR2 as YYEEEE. CDR3 length equals 16 residues.

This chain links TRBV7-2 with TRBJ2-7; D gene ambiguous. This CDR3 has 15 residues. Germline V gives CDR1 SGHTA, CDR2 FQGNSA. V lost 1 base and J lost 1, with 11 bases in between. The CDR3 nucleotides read TGTGCCAGCAGCTTAGTCGTAATTGGGTCCTACGAGCAGTACTTC. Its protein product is CASSLVVIGSYEQYF.

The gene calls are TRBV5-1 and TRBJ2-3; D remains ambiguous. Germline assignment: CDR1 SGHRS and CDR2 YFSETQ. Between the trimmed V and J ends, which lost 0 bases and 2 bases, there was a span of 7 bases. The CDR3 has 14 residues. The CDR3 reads CASSLGHTTDTQYF. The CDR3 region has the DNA TGCGCCAGCAGCTTGGGTCACACCACAGATACGCAGTATTTT.

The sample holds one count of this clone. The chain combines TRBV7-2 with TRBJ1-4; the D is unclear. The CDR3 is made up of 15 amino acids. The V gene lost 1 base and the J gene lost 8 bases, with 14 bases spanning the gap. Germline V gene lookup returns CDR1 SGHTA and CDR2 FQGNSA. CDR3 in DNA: TGTGCCAGCAGCTTAGTAGGCTACAGCCTGGAAAAACTGTTTTTT. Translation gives CASSLVGYSLEKLFF.

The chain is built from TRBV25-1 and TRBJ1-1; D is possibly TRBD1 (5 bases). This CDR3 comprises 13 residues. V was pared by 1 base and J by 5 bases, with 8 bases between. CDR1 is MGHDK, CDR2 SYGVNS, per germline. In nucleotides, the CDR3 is TGTGCCAGCAGTGAATCAGGGTATACTGAAGCTTTCTTT. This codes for CASSESGYTEAFF.

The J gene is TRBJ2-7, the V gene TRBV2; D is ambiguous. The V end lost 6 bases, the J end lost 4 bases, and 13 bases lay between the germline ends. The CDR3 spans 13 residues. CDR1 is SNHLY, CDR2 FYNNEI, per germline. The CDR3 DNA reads TGTGCCAGCAGCCCTGCGCCTTTGTACGAGCAGTACGTC. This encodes CASSPAPLYEQYV.

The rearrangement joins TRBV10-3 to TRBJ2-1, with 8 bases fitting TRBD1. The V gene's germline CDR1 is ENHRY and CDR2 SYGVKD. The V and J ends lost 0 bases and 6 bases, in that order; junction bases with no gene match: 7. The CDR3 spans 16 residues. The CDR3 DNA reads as TGTGCCATCAGTGAGTCGCGACAGGGGAGCGGCAATGAGCAGTTCTTC. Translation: CAISESRQGSGNEQFF.

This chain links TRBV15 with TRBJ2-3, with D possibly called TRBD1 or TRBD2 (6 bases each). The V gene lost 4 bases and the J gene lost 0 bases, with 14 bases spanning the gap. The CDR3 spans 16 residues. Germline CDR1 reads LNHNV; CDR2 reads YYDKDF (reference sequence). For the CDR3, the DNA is TGTGCCACCAGCACAGGATTGGGGGGCAGCACAGATACGCAGTATTTT. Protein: CATSTGLGGSTDTQYF.

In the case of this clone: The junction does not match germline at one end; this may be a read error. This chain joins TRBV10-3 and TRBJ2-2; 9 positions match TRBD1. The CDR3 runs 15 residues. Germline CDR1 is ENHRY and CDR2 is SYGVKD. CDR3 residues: CAIRDTGGNNGELFF. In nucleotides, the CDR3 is TGTGCCATCAGGGACACAGGGGGCAACAACGGGGAGCTGTTTTTT.